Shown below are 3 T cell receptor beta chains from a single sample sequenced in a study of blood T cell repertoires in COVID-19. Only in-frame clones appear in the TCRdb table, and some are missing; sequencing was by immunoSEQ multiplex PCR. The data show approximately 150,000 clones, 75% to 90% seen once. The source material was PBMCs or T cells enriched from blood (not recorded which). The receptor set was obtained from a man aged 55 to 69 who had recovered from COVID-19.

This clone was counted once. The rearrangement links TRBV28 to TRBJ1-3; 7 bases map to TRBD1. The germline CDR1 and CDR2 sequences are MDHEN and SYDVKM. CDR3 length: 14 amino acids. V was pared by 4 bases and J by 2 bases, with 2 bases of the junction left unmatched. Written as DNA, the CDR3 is TGTGCCAGCAGTTCCCAGGGGGCTGGAAACACCATATATTTT. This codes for CASSSQGAGNTIYF.

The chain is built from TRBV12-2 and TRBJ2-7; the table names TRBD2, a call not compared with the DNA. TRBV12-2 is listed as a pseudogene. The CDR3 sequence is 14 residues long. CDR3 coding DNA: TGTGCAAGTCGCTCCTCCTTACTCCTCTACCAGCAGTACTTC. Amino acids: CASRSSLLLYQQYF.

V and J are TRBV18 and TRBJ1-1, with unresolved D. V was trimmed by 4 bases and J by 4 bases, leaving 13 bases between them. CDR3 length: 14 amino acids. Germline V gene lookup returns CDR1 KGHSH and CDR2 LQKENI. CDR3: CASSRESGFTEAFF. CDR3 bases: TGTGCCAGCTCACGCGAGTCCGGGTTCACTGAAGCTTTCTTT.